This T cell receptor beta chain stems from a study of PD-1 blockade in classical Hodgkin lymphoma. Study results and limitations: A significant rise in TCR diversity by C4D1 was seen for CD4+ but not CD8+ cells. Complete responders had baseline diversity similar to newly diagnosed patients.

This CDR3 contains 13 residues. Germline loops: CDR1 SGHNT, CDR2 YYREEE (reference sequence). The ends were cut back, 2 bases at V and 5 bases at J, with 10 bases in the middle. Autologous stem cell transplantation was followed by relapse in every patient, and brentuximab vedotin exposure varied. The assay was immunoSEQ multiplex PCR, and TCRdb's table has in-frame clones only and misses some. Seen here are around 70,000 clones, about 70% observed once, and the top ten hold just over 9%. Points on this clone: Antigen specificity is unknown.

The starting material was peripheral blood mononuclear cells (PBMCs), obtained before the second cycle of nivolumab. This chain uses TRBV5-4 with TRBJ2-5, with D unresolved. The TCR originated in a human donor with classical Hodgkin lymphoma. DNA of the CDR3: TGTGCCAGCAGCTTTAATGCGGTCGAGACCCAGTACTTC. Translating gives CASSFNAVETQYF.